Listed below are T cell receptor beta chains from one sample, sequenced in a study of shared clonotypes between healthy human individuals. Assay used: immunoSEQ multiplex PCR; TCRdb lists only in-frame clones, some missing. The data hold 2,500,000 or so clones, with about nine tenths observed a single time. Material for sequencing was naive CD4+ T cells from PBMCs. Every receptor here comes from a man aged 18 to 29 in good health. Some clones in this sample may be carry-over from other donors' samples. Both conserved end residues are part of each CDR3. Each record gives: V gene, J gene, clone size, D gene, CDR3 DNA, CDR3 protein. The D gene is left open where the match is weak. Clone size is stated in some rows and not others, as once, few, many or a class when expanded.

>TRBV7-9|TRBJ2-7|once|-
TGTGCCAGCAGCCAAATCCCCGGGACACTTTCCTACGAGCAGTACTTC
CASSQIPGTLSYEQYF
>TRBV6-1|TRBJ2-2|-|TRBD2
TGTGCCAGCAGTGAACCTCTAGCGGGAGGAAACACCGGGGAGCTGTTTTTT
CASSEPLAGGNTGELFF
>TRBV28|TRBJ2-1|-|-
TGTGCCAGCAGACCCTGGGGCTGGGGCAATGAGCAGTTCTTC
CASRPWGWGNEQFF
>TRBV19|TRBJ1-2|-|-
TGTGCCAGTAGTATAATGGCGACAGCCTATGGCTACACCTTC
CASSIMATAYGYTF
>TRBV5-5|TRBJ2-5|-|TRBD1
TGTGCCAGCAGCTCAAGGACAGGGGTGGAGACCCAGTACTTC
CASSSRTGVETQYF
>TRBV14|TRBJ2-7|-|TRBD1
TGTGCCAGCAGGCGGACAGGGGGGTCCTACGAGCAGTACTTC
CASRRTGGSYEQYF
>TRBV5-1|TRBJ2-7|once|-
TGCGCCAGCAGCTTGGCTCCGGACAGAGCACCCTACGAGCAGTACTTC
CASSLAPDRAPYEQYF
>TRBV7-8|TRBJ2-1|few|TRBD2
TGTGCCAGCAGGGGCCTAGCGGACTACAATGAGCAGTTCTTC
CASRGLADYNEQFF
>TRBV5-5|TRBJ1-5|-|-
TGTGCCAGCAGTCTGCGGTCTTGGGGGGCGGTCAATCAGCCCCAGCATTTT
CASSLRSWGAVNQPQHF
>TRBV2|TRBJ1-5|once|-
TGTGCCAGCAGTGTTTACGGGCTGGGGCAGCCCCAGCATTTT
CASSVYGLGQPQHF
>TRBV5-1|TRBJ2-7|-|TRBD2
TGCGCCAGCAGCCCTAGCGGGAGGGGTCGCCGCGAGCAGTACTTC
CASSPSGRGRREQYF
>TRBV9|TRBJ2-1|-|TRBD2
TGTGCCAGCAGCGTGGTGAGTAGCGGGATCAATGAGCAGTTCTTC
CASSVVSSGINEQFF
>TRBV11-3|TRBJ2-3|-|TRBD2
TGTGCCAGCAGCAAGGGACTAGCGGGAGGAACAGATACGCAGTATTTT
CASSKGLAGGTDTQYF
>TRBV11-3|TRBJ2-1|-|-
TGTGCCAGCAGCTCCGACCTACTGGGAGAGCAGTTCTTC
CASSSDLLGEQFF
>TRBV6-1|TRBJ1-2|-|-
TGTGCCAGCAGTGATACACCTTGGGCCCTCTATGGCTACACCTTC
CASSDTPWALYGYTF
>TRBV7-9|TRBJ1-1|few|-
TGTGCCAGCAGCTTAGGTACTAACACTGAAGCTTTCTTT
CASSLGTNTEAFF